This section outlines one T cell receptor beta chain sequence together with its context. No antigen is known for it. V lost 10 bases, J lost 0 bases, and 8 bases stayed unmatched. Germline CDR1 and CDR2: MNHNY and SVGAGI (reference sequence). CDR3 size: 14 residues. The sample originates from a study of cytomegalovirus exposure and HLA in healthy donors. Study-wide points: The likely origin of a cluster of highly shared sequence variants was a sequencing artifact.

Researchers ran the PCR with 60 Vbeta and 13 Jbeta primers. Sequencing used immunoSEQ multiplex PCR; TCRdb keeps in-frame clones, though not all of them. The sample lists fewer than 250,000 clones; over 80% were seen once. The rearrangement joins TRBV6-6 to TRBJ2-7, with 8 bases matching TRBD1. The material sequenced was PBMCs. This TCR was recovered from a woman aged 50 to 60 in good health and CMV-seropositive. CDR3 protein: CATRQGSTSYEQYF. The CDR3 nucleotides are TGTGCCACCCGACAGGGGAGCACCTCCTACGAGCAGTACTTC.